This T cell receptor (beta chain) was profiled in a study of Graves' ophthalmopathy and Graves' hyperthyroidism. Many counts were recorded for this clonotype. CDR3 regions of TCR beta were amplified from RNA transcripts. First-round RT-PCR with HTBI primers preceded a second-round multiplex PCR. MiXCR, run by TCRdb on the multiplex PCR reads, gives a single entry per CDR3 protein. The sample includes some 160,000 distinct CDR3 sequences, under 45% of them seen just once. This CDR3 spans 15 amino acids. Germline trimming cut 6 bases from V and 5 bases from J; bases unmatched to any gene: 11. The chain combines TRBV12-3 or TRBV12-4 with TRBJ1-1; 8 bases fit TRBD1. The sequenced material came from peripheral blood. This TCR was sampled from a man aged 30-40 years with Graves' ophthalmopathy. This chain's CDR3 is CASSPNQGARTEAFF. In DNA form, the CDR3 reads TGTGCCAGCAGCCCTAATCAGGGGGCACGAACTGAAGCTTTCTTT.